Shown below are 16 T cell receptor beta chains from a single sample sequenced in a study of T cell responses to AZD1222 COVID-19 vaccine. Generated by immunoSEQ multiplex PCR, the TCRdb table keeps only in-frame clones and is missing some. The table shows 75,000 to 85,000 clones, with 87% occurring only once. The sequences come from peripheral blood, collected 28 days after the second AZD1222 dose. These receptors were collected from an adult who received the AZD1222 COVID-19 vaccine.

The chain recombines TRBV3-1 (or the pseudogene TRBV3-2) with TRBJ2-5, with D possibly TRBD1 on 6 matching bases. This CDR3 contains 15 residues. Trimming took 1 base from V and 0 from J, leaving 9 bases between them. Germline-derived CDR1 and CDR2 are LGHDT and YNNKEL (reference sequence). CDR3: CASSQARTDQETQYF. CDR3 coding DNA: TGTGCCAGCAGCCAAGCTCGGACAGACCAAGAGACCCAGTACTTC.

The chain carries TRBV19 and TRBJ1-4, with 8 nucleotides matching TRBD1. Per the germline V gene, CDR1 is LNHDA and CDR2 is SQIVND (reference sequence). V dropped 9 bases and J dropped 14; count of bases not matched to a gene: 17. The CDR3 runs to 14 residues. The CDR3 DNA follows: TGTGCCAGCAGGGCCCAGGGGGCGACGGTACGGCTGTTTTTT. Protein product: CASRAQGATVRLFF. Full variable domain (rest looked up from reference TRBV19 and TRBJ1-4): DGGITQSPKYLFRKEGQNVTLSCEQNLNHDAMYWYRQDPGQGLRLIYYSQIVNDFQKGDIAEGYSVSREKKESFPLTVTSAQKNPTAFYLCASRAQGATVRLFFGSGTQLSVL.

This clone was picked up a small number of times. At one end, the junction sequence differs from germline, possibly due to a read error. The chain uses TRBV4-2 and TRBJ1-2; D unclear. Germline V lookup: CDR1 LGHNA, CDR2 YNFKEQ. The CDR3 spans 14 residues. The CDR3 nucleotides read TGTGCCAGCAGCCAAGAAGCCCTCGTAGCGGGTGAGAGATTC. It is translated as CASSQEALVAGERF.

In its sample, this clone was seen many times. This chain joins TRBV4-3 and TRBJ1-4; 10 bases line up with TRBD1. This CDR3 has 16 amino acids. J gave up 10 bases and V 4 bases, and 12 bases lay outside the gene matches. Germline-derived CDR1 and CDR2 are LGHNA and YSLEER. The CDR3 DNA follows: TGCGCCAGCAGCCCCCAGACCGGGACAGGGGCTGGAAAACTGTTTTTT. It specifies CASSPQTGTGAGKLFF.

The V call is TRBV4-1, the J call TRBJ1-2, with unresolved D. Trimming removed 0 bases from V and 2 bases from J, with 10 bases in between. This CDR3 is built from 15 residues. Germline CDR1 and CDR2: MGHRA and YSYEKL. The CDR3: CASSQDSNKNYGYTF. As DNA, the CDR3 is TGCGCCAGCAGCCAAGATTCGAACAAAAACTATGGCTACACCTTC.

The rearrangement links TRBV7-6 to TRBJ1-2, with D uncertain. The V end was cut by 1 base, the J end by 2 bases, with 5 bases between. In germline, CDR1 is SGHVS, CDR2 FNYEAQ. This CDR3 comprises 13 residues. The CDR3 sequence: CASSLDVNYGYTF. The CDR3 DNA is TGTGCCAGCAGCTTAGATGTGAACTATGGCTACACCTTC.

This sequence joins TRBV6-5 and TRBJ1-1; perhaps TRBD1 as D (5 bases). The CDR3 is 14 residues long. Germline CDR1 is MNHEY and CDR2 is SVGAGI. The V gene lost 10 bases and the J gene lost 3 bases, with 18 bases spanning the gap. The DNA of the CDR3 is TGTGCCATTCTCAGGGAGAGATACCACACTGAAGCTTTCTTT. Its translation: CAILRERYHTEAFF.

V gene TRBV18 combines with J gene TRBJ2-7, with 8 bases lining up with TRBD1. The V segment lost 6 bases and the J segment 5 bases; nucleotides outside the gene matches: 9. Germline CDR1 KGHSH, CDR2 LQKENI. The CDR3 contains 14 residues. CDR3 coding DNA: TGTGCCAGCTCCCCTAGGACAGGGTACGACGAGCAGTACTTC. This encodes CASSPRTGYDEQYF.

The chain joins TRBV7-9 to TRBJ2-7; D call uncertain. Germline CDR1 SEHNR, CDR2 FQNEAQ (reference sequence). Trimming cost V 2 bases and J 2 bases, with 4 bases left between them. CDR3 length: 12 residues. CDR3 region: CASSLNTYEQYF. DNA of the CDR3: TGTGCCAGCAGCTTAAACACCTACGAGCAGTACTTC.

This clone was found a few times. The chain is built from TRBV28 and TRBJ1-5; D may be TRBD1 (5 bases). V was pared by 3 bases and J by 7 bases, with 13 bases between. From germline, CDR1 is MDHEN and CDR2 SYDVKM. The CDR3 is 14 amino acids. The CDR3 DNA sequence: TGTGCCAGCAGTTTGATTCGGGACGGCCAGCCCCAGCATTTT. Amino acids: CASSLIRDGQPQHF.

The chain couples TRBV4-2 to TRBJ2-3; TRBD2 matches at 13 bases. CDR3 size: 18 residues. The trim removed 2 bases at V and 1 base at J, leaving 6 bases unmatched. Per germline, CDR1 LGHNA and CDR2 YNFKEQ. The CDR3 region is CASSQYGTSGVGTDTQYF. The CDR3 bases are TGTGCCAGCAGCCAATATGGGACTAGCGGGGTGGGCACAGATACGCAGTATTTT.

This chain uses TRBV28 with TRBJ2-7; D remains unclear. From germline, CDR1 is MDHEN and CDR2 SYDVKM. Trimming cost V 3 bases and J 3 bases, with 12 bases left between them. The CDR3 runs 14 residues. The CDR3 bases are TGTGCCAGCAGTTTTGTGGGCCCACTCTACGAGCAGTACTTC. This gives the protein CASSFVGPLYEQYF.

CDR3 in amino acids: CAISETMVSSSVNEQFF. The CDR3 DNA reads as TGTGCCATCAGTGAGACGATGGTCTCTAGTTCGGTGAATGAGCAGTTCTTC. The chain recombines TRBV10-3 with TRBJ2-1; D ambiguous. Deletions cut 2 bases from V and 7 bases from J, with 21 bases between. Germline V gene lookup returns CDR1 ENHRY and CDR2 SYGVKD. The CDR3 runs to 17 residues.

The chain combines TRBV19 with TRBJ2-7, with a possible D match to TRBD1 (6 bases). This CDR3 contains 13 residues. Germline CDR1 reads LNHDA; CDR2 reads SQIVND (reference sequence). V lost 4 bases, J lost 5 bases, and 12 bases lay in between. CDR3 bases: TGTGCCAGTAGTAACAGGGAGATTAACGAGCAGTACTTC. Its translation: CASSNREINEQYF.

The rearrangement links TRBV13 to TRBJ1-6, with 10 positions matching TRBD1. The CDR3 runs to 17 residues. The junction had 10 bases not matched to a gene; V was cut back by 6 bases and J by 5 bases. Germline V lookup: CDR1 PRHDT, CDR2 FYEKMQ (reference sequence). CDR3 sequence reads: CASRYLQGTGDNSPLHF. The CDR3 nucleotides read TGTGCCAGCAGATATCTACAAGGGACAGGGGATAATTCACCCCTCCACTTT.

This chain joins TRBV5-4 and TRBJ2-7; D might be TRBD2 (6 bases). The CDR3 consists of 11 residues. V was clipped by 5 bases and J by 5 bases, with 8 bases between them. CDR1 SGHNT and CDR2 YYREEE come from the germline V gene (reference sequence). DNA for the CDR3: TGTGCCAGCAGAGGAGGGAACGAGCAGTACTTC. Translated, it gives CASRGGNEQYF.